This T cell receptor (beta chain) was identified in a study of blood T cell repertoires in COVID-19. The data were produced by immunoSEQ multiplex PCR, yet TCRdb's version contains in-frame clones alone and is incomplete. The sample has over 200,000 clones; under 90% are singletons. This CDR3 region has 15 residues. V was pared by 3 bases and J by 1 base, with 12 bases between. Germline V lookup: CDR1 LNHNV, CDR2 YYDKDF (reference sequence). The gene calls are TRBV15 and TRBJ1-1; D is perhaps TRBD1 (6 bases). This receptor was obtained from a woman older than 75 with COVID-19, enrolled during active disease. Specimen: peripheral blood. CDR3 protein: CATSSRQVRNTEAFF. The CDR3 region has the DNA TGTGCCACCAGCAGCCGACAGGTCAGGAACACTGAAGCTTTCTTT.